This passage covers 30 T cell receptor beta chains from one sample sequenced in a study of blood T cell repertoires in COVID-19. Repertoires were generated with immunoSEQ multiplex PCR, while TCRdb's copy carries only in-frame clones and drops some. Altogether approximately 49,000 clones are present, around 86% being singletons, with the ten largest covering roughly 13%. Sequenced material: peripheral blood. Every receptor here comes from a human donor with acute or convalescent COVID-19. The donor label of this sample is uncertain.

This sequence joins TRBV30 and TRBJ2-7; 8 bases agree with TRBD1. Germline CDR1 and CDR2: GTSNPN and SVGIG (reference sequence). The trim removed 0 bases at V and 4 bases at J, leaving 8 bases unmatched. The CDR3 is 15 residues long. The CDR3 DNA sequence: TGTGCCTGGAGTGTACCAAGGACAGGGAATTACGAGCAGTACTTC. It yields the protein CAWSVPRTGNYEQYF. Using reference TRBV30 and TRBJ2-7 for the parts outside the CDR3, the full variable domain is SQTIHQWPATLVQPVGSPLSLECTVEGTSNPNLYWYRQAAGRGLQLLFYSVGIGQISSEVPQNLSASRPQDRQFILSSKKLLLSDSGFYLCAWSVPRTGNYEQYFGPGTRLTVT.

As to this clone: Other DNA sequences in this sample translate to the same CDR3. The chain recombines TRBV7-3 with TRBJ2-2; 9 bases are a match to TRBD1. Germline loops: CDR1 SGHTA, CDR2 FQGTGA. The CDR3 has 14 residues. J lost 0 bases, V lost 8 bases, and 1 base had no gene match. CDR3 bases: TGTGCCAGCGGGACAGGGTCGAACACCGGGGAGCTGTTTTTT. Translating it yields CASGTGSNTGELFF.

J is TRBJ1-2 and V is TRBV30; a possible D gene is TRBD1 (5 bases). With 7 bases removed from V and 0 bases from J, the gap between germline ends came to 15 bases. The CDR3 spans 14 residues. The germline V gene encodes CDR1 GTSNPN and CDR2 SVGIG (reference sequence). The CDR3 here is CASGHPDANYGYTF. Written as DNA, the CDR3 is TGTGCCTCAGGACACCCGGATGCTAACTATGGCTACACCTTC.

The V call is TRBV18, the J call TRBJ2-7; D is perhaps TRBD1 (6 bases). V lost 2 bases and J 3 bases, leaving 14 bases between the germline ends. There are 15 residues in the CDR3. CDR1 is KGHSH and CDR2 is LQKENI in the germline V gene. CDR3 coding DNA: TGTGCCAGCTCACCAGGAGCAGGGGTCGTCTACGAGCAGTACTTC. It codes for CASSPGAGVVYEQYF. The variable domain in full, with the rest retrieved from reference TRBV18 and TRBJ2-7, is NAGVMQNPRHLVRRRGQEARLRCSPMKGHSHVYWYRQLPEEGLKFMVYLQKENIIDESGMPKERFSAEFPKEGPSILRIQQVVRGDSAAYFCASSPGAGVVYEQYFGPGTRLTVT.

The rearrangement joins TRBV24-1 to TRBJ2-3; TRBD2 matches 10 bases. Per germline, CDR1 KGHDR and CDR2 SFDVKD. After removal of 3 bases from V and 2 bases from J, the junction contained 4 bases not matched to a gene. This CDR3 has 16 amino acids. The CDR3 region has the DNA TGTGCCACCAGTGATCGAAGCGGGGGGGACACAGATACGCAGTATTTT. Protein: CATSDRSGGDTDTQYF.

The gene calls are TRBV5-5 and TRBJ2-5; 12 nucleotides align to TRBD2. With V trimmed by 1 base and J by 5 bases, 12 bases remained unmatched. The CDR3 is 18 residues long. Per germline, CDR1 SGHKS and CDR2 YYEKEE (reference sequence). The CDR3 loop reads CASSLLWTSGVLWETQYF. The CDR3 coding sequence is TGTGCCAGCAGCTTGCTTTGGACTAGCGGGGTCCTTTGGGAGACCCAGTACTTC.

This chain connects TRBV5-1 to TRBJ1-1; D is unresolved. This CDR3 contains 13 residues. The V end lost 3 bases, the J end lost 1 base, and 7 bases lay between the germline ends. Germline V gene data show CDR1 as SGHRS and CDR2 as YFSETQ. The DNA of the CDR3 is TGCGCCAGCAGCTACACATCGAACACTGAAGCTTTCTTT. Translation: CASSYTSNTEAFF.

This clone was detected only a few times. The rearrangement joins TRBV2 to TRBJ2-7, with D perhaps matching TRBD1 (6 bases). CDR3 size: 13 residues. Trimming took off 3 bases at V and 5 bases at J, with 11 bases between the two ends. The germline gives CDR1 SNHLY, CDR2 FYNNEI. CDR3 in DNA: TGTGCCAGCAGTGAGCCACAGGGAGACGAGCAGTACTTC. This translates into CASSEPQGDEQYF.

A few counts support this clone. The chain employs TRBV7-2 and TRBJ1-3; 9 nucleotides align to TRBD1. V lost 5 bases to trimming and J lost 3 bases; unmatched junction nucleotides: 8. CDR1 and CDR2 from the germline V gene are SGHTA and FQGNSA. The CDR3 has 16 residues. The CDR3 region has the DNA TGTGCCAGCAGCACGGCCGGGACAGGGAGTGGAAACACCATATATTTT. It codes for CASSTAGTGSGNTIYF.

The chain combines TRBV3-1 (or the pseudogene TRBV3-2) with TRBJ1-6; 10 nucleotides align to TRBD1. In germline, CDR1 is LGHDT, CDR2 YNNKEL (reference sequence). With V trimmed by 3 bases and J by 2 bases, 4 bases remained unmatched. The CDR3 sequence is 17 residues long. The CDR3 bases are TGTGCCAGCAGCCAGGGGGGACAGGGGACCTATAATTCACCCCTCCACTTT. As protein: CASSQGGQGTYNSPLHF.

V and J are TRBV3-1 (or the pseudogene TRBV3-2) and TRBJ1-1, with 8 bases lining up with TRBD1. CDR3 length: 12 amino acids. Germline values: CDR1 LGHDT, CDR2 YNNKEL (reference sequence). J lost 10 bases, V lost 4 bases, and 5 bases had no gene match. CDR3 loop: CASSLAQGGAFF. CDR3 sequence (DNA): TGTGCCAGCAGCCTGGCACAGGGGGGAGCTTTCTTT.

The J gene is TRBJ1-4, the V gene TRBV3-1 (or the pseudogene TRBV3-2), with D maybe TRBD1 (6 bases). In germline, CDR1 is LGHDT, CDR2 YNNKEL (reference sequence). The CDR3 length is 15 residues. V shed 1 base and J shed 11 bases, with 17 bases lying between them. Written as DNA, the CDR3 is TGTGCCAGCAGCCAAGGTCGGGGGGGGCTGGGGAAACTGTTTTTT. As protein: CASSQGRGGLGKLFF.

The genes are TRBV7-2 and TRBJ2-1; 10 nucleotides align to TRBD1. The ends lost 6 bases at V and 10 bases at J; junction bases unmatched: 18. Germline V gene lookup returns CDR1 SGHTA and CDR2 FQGNSA. This CDR3 spans 17 amino acids. DNA of the CDR3: TGTGCCAGCAGAACCCCGGGACAGGGGCCGGATGGTTTGGAGCAGTTCTTC. Translation: CASRTPGQGPDGLEQFF. Combining the CDR3 with reference TRBV7-2 and TRBJ2-1 gives the whole variable domain GAGVSQSPSNKVTEKGKDVELRCDPISGHTALYWYRQSLGQGLEFLIYFQGNSAPDKSGLPSDRFSAERTGGSVSTLTIQRTQQEDSAVYLCASRTPGQGPDGLEQFFGPGTRLTVL.

In DNA form, the CDR3 reads TGTGCCAGCAGCCGTTTTCGGGGGGGCACAGATACGCAGTATTTT. Translated, it gives CASSRFRGGTDTQYF. The chain recombines TRBV4-2 with TRBJ2-3; 7 bases map to TRBD2. Trimming removed 4 bases from V and 1 base from J; junction bases left unmatched: 5. The CDR3 sequence is 15 residues long. Germline V gives CDR1 LGHNA, CDR2 YNFKEQ.

The chain recombines TRBV10-3 with TRBJ1-1; a weak D match, TRBD1 (6 bases). The CDR3 sequence is 18 residues long. Trimming pared 3 bases from V and 1 base from J, leaving 21 bases between. Per germline, CDR1 ENHRY and CDR2 SYGVKD. In DNA, the CDR3 is TGTGCCATCAGTGACGGGGAAGAGGGACACGGAGGGAACACTGAAGCTTTCTTT. As protein: CAISDGEEGHGGNTEAFF.

This clone turned up a few times. The V gene is TRBV15, the J gene TRBJ1-1; weak D call: TRBD1 (6 bases). This CDR3 is built from 13 residues. V gave up 0 bases and J gave up 11 bases, with 13 bases separating them. CDR1 and CDR2 from the germline V gene are LNHNV and YYDKDF (reference sequence). The CDR3 here is CATSREDRRRAFF. The DNA for the CDR3 is TGTGCCACCAGCAGAGAAGACAGGCGTAGGGCTTTCTTT.

The chain is built from TRBV27 and TRBJ1-5; D not resolved. CDR3 length equals 16 residues. V was shortened by 0 bases and J by 7 bases, with 16 bases between the two germline ends. Germline values: CDR1 MNHEY, CDR2 SMNVEV (reference sequence). The CDR3 loop reads CASSLSFSPVGQPQHF. The CDR3 DNA follows: TGTGCCAGCAGTTTATCATTTTCCCCGGTGGGCCAGCCCCAGCATTTT.

The rearrangement joins TRBV7-3 to TRBJ1-5; unclear D gene. Germline CDR1 reads SGHTA; CDR2 reads FQGTGA. V was trimmed by 1 base and J by 0 bases, leaving 13 bases between them. The CDR3 is 17 amino acids. As DNA, the CDR3 is TGTGCCAGCAGCTTAATGTTTGCGGTCGTTAGCAATCAGCCCCAGCATTTT. Amino acids: CASSLMFAVVSNQPQHF.

The genes are TRBV6-2 or TRBV6-3 and TRBJ2-2; D might be TRBD1 (6 bases). V was trimmed by 8 bases and J by 5 bases, leaving 12 bases between them. From germline, CDR1 is MNHEY and CDR2 SVGEGT. The CDR3 extends over 13 amino acids. CDR3 bases: TGTGCCAGCCGCCCAGGGACAACCGGGGAGCTGTTTTTT. Its translation is CASRPGTTGELFF.

The chain has TRBV30 and TRBJ2-3; the D gene is possibly TRBD2 (5 bases). Germline CDR1 is GTSNPN and CDR2 is SVGIG (reference sequence). Trimming shortened V by 0 bases and J by 2 bases, and 12 bases separated the two germline ends. This CDR3 contains 15 residues. The CDR3 protein is CAWSVGLASTDTQYF. The CDR3 nucleotides read TGTGCCTGGAGTGTAGGCCTAGCTTCCACAGATACGCAGTATTTT.

This chain uses TRBV2 with TRBJ1-2; TRBD1 is a possible D gene (5 bases). Germline CDR1 reads SNHLY; CDR2 reads FYNNEI. This CDR3 comprises 14 residues. Trimming stripped 2 bases from V and 4 bases from J, with 11 bases between. CDR3 nucleotides: TGTGCCAGCAGTGAACTTTCAGGGATCTATGGCTACACCTTC. Protein sequence: CASSELSGIYGYTF.

This clone was seen only a few times. The V gene is TRBV29-1, the J gene TRBJ1-5, with a weak D call TRBD1 (6 bases). Per the germline V gene, CDR1 is SQVTM and CDR2 is ANQGSEA. The CDR3 covers 13 residues. V shed 7 bases and J shed 7 bases, with 17 bases lying between them. CDR3: CSASDSRGQPQHF. In DNA, the CDR3 is TGCAGCGCCTCGGACAGCCGAGGCCAGCCCCAGCATTTT.

The chain carries TRBV2 and TRBJ2-5; D is ambiguous. Per the germline V gene, CDR1 is SNHLY and CDR2 is FYNNEI. This CDR3 comprises 11 residues. Trimming removed 4 bases at V and 3 bases at J, with 3 bases between. CDR3 coding DNA: TGTGCCAGCAGTGTTAAAGAGACCCAGTACTTC. This encodes CASSVKETQYF.

V usage is TRBV4-2 and J usage is TRBJ2-7, with TRBD2 matching over 9 bases. Germline loops: CDR1 LGHNA, CDR2 YNFKEQ. V shed 4 bases and J 1 base; nucleotides not matched to a gene: 5. CDR3 length equals 15 residues. In nucleotides, the CDR3 is TGTGCCAGCAGCCCTGGGACTAGCCAATCCTACGAGCAGTACTTC. Translated, it gives CASSPGTSQSYEQYF.

This chain links TRBV2 with TRBJ2-1, with D possibly TRBD2 on 5 matching bases. The V and J ends lost 5 bases and 6 bases respectively, with 11 bases between them. There are 13 residues in the CDR3. Germline V gene data show CDR1 as SNHLY and CDR2 as FYNNEI. This chain's CDR3 is CASSFPGSNEQFF. The CDR3 coding sequence is TGTGCCAGCAGTTTCCCGGGGAGCAATGAGCAGTTCTTC.

This clone occurred once. The chain joins TRBV14 to TRBJ2-1; maybe TRBD2 (6 bases). Trimming took off 1 base at V and 8 bases at J, with 27 bases between the two ends. This CDR3 has 19 residues. The germline gives CDR1 SGHDN, CDR2 FVKESK. The CDR3 region has the DNA TGTGCCAGCAGCCAAGTGACTCCTTACGGCGGGGCTAGCACAGATGAGCAGTTCTTC. This translates into CASSQVTPYGGASTDEQFF.

The chain combines TRBV6-2 or TRBV6-3 with TRBJ1-2; D not certain. In germline, CDR1 is MNHEY, CDR2 SVGEGT. The CDR3 loop spans 13 amino acids. The V gene lost 0 bases and the J gene lost 8 bases, with 10 bases spanning the gap. The CDR3 spells CASSYSRGYGYTF. CDR3 DNA: TGTGCCAGCAGTTACTCGAGAGGCTACGGCTACACCTTC.

The chain uses TRBV24-1 and TRBJ2-3; TRBD1 is a possible D gene (6 bases). The CDR3 is made up of 12 amino acids. CDR1 and CDR2 (germline): KGHDR, SFDVKD. The CDR3 DNA reads as TGTGCGACAGGTACTAGCACAGATACGCAGTATTTT. It encodes CATGTSTDTQYF.

This clone was observed a handful of times. The chain recombines TRBV19 with TRBJ1-2; a weak D match, TRBD1 (5 bases). The CDR3 covers 14 residues. The germline gives CDR1 LNHDA, CDR2 SQIVND (reference sequence). V lost 7 bases, J lost 7 bases, and 19 bases lay in between. The CDR3 loop is CASISGSGGAGYTF. The CDR3 DNA is TGTGCCAGTATCTCTGGCTCGGGAGGGGCTGGCTACACCTTC.

V is TRBV5-1 and J is TRBJ1-3; D unclear. Germline assignment: CDR1 SGHRS and CDR2 YFSETQ. With 6 bases removed from V and 4 bases from J, the gap between germline ends came to 11 bases. The CDR3 consists of 13 residues. The CDR3 DNA reads as TGCGCCAGCAAACTTAGGGAGGGAAACACCATATATTTT. This gives the protein CASKLREGNTIYF.